A selection of T cell receptor beta chains follows, all from one sample in a study of blood T cell repertoires in COVID-19. Here immunoSEQ multiplex PCR was the method, and the copy in TCRdb shows in-frame clones only, minus some. Of some 65,000 clones detected, about 94% appear once; the ten largest clones hold approximately 2.6%. The sequenced sample was peripheral blood. These TCRs come from a man aged 65-85 years with active COVID-19. CDR3s include the opening cysteine and the closing phenylalanine or tryptophan. D genes are given only for firm matches. Clone size is stated in some rows and not others, as once, few, many or a class when expanded.

CDR3nt	CDR3aa	j_gene	v_gene	d_gene	abundance	len
TGTGCCAGCAGCCAAGATGCGTCAGGGGGGCGTAGGACTGAAGCTTTCTTT	CASSQDASGGRRTEAFF	TRBJ1-1	TRBV4-2	TRBD1	-	17
TGTGCCAGCAGTTTATCGGCGGGGGGCCAAGAGACCCAGTACTTC	CASSLSAGGQETQYF	TRBJ2-5	TRBV6-6	TRBD2	-	15
TGTGCCATCTCCGGGACAGGGGGCTTGAATGAGCAGTTCTTC	CAISGTGGLNEQFF	TRBJ2-1	TRBV10-3	TRBD1	-	14
TGTGCCAGCAGCTTAGCGGCGGGCAATGAGCAGTTCTTC	CASSLAAGNEQFF	TRBJ2-1	TRBV7-9	-	-	13
TGTGCCAGCAGCGAACCGAGGACAGGGAAGGCTAGCACAGATACGCAGTATTTT	CASSEPRTGKASTDTQYF	TRBJ2-3	TRBV11-2	TRBD1	-	18
TGTGCCAGCATCCCTAGTAACACCGGGGAGCTGTTTTTT	CASIPSNTGELFF	TRBJ2-2	TRBV2	-	-	13
TGTGCCAGCAGCGTCGGGACAGGGGCAACTAATGAAAAACTGTTTTTT	CASSVGTGATNEKLFF	TRBJ1-4	TRBV9	TRBD1	-	16
TGCAGCGTTGATCGGGGGGGCCCAGATACGCAGTATTTT	CSVDRGGPDTQYF	TRBJ2-3	TRBV29-1	TRBD2	-	13
TGTGCCAGTAGTATGGGGACAGGTGGTGGAAACACCATATATTTT	CASSMGTGGGNTIYF	TRBJ1-3	TRBV19	TRBD1	-	15
TGTGCCAGCAGTCTCCCTCGGACCGGGGAGCTGTTTTTT	CASSLPRTGELFF	TRBJ2-2	TRBV6-6	-	-	13
TGCAGCGTAGAAAAAGACAGTAACACAGATACGCAGTATTTT	CSVEKDSNTDTQYF	TRBJ2-3	TRBV29-1	-	once	14
TGTGCCAGTAGTTGGACAGTAAAGGAAAAACTGTTTTTT	CASSWTVKEKLFF	TRBJ1-4	TRBV19	-	-	13
TGTGCCAGCAGTCGATCCGGGACAGCTATAAATTCACCCCTCCACTTT	CASSRSGTAINSPLHF	TRBJ1-6	TRBV6-6	TRBD1	-	16
TGTGCCACCAGCGAACAGGGCGATGGCTACACCTTC	CATSEQGDGYTF	TRBJ1-2	TRBV15	-	-	12
TGTGCCACTCAAAAAGGACACCAAGATGGCTACACCTTC	CATQKGHQDGYTF	TRBJ1-2	TRBV2	-	-	13
TGCGCCAGCAGCTTGGAGGGACAGGGTCCTTCACCCCTCCACTTT	CASSLEGQGPSPLHF	TRBJ1-6	TRBV5-1	TRBD1	few	15
TGTGCCAGCAGCTTGGAGGGGTGGTTGCAGTTCTTC	CASSLEGWLQFF	TRBJ2-1	TRBV5-4	-	-	12
TGTGCCAGCAGGGACTTCCCTTCTGTGGACACCGGGGAGCTGTTTTTT	CASRDFPSVDTGELFF	TRBJ2-2	TRBV19	-	-	16
TGTGCCAGCAGCTTAGGGTCCCTAGGGGGGGGTGAAAAACTGTTTTTT	CASSLGSLGGGEKLFF	TRBJ1-4	TRBV7-8	-	-	16
TGTGCCAGCAGTGTACCGGGACAGGTTCCCGATACGCAGTATTTT	CASSVPGQVPDTQYF	TRBJ2-3	TRBV2	TRBD1	-	15
TGTGCCAGCTCACCAATCGAAAGGTCAGGAAGTATGAACACTGAAGCTTTCTTT	CASSPIERSGSMNTEAFF	TRBJ1-1	TRBV18	-	-	18
TGTGCCAGCAGCTTAGTTGGACAGGGTCAAGAGACCCAGTACTTC	CASSLVGQGQETQYF	TRBJ2-5	TRBV7-9	TRBD1	-	15
TGTGCCATCAGGGACCGGGACAGGGGTTCAGATACGCAGTATTTT	CAIRDRDRGSDTQYF	TRBJ2-3	TRBV10-3	TRBD1	-	15